Sequencing of this TCR beta chain was carried out in a study of T cell repertoires in cytomegalovirus infection. Study as a whole: Signatures in public TCR beta sequences pointed to both CMV infection and matching HLA type.

Each CDR3 protein gets one entry after TCRdb re-called the reads with MiXCR. Of approximately 250,000 distinct CDR3 sequences listed, 9.1% are singletons. Study observations and caveats: The cumulative frequency of public TCR beta families identified carriers of CMV plus the relevant HLA. Ex vivo responses were dominated by HLA-C-restricted CMV-specific TCR beta clonotypes.

This clonotype was picked up many times. Its cognate antigen is unknown. This CDR3 is built from 13 residues. V gave up 7 bases and J gave up 8 bases; unmatched junction bases: 10. Looked up from germline, CDR1 is MDHEN and CDR2 is SYDVKM. This TCR was sampled from a human donor in good health (CMV status not recorded). Some clones in this sample may be carry-over from other donors' samples. The V gene is TRBV28, the J gene TRBJ1-2; 7 bases align to TRBD1. Sequenced sample: PBMCs. The CDR3 nucleotides are TGTGCCAGCACCCTAGGGGGGGGACAGGGCTACACCTTC. It codes for CASTLGGGQGYTF.